Shown below are 15 T cell receptor beta chains from a single sample sequenced in a study of control samples from healthy donors and cancer patients. Repertoires were generated with immunoSEQ multiplex PCR, while TCRdb's copy carries only in-frame clones and drops some. Found here are around 250,000 clones, about 80% of them singletons; the top ten hold about 14%. Sequenced sample: PBMCs. The receptors derive from a woman in her sixties with lung cancer.

The chain recombines TRBV5-1 with TRBJ1-3; D uncertain. The germline V and J ends were trimmed by 1 base and 0 bases, with 8 bases remaining between them. CDR1 is SGHRS and CDR2 is YFSETQ in the germline V gene. The CDR3 covers 15 residues. The CDR3 loop reads CASSLTSSSGNTIYF. CDR3 coding DNA: TGCGCCAGCAGCTTGACTTCTAGCTCTGGAAACACCATATATTTT.

This clone was observed a single time. The CDR3 loop is CASAPNPGTSAYEQYF. The CDR3, as DNA: TGCGCCAGCGCACCTAATCCCGGGACTTCAGCCTACGAGCAGTACTTC. The chain couples TRBV5-1 to TRBJ2-7; weak D call: TRBD2 (6 bases). V lost 7 bases and J 2 bases, leaving 22 bases between the germline ends. This CDR3 has 16 residues. Germline CDR1 SGHRS, CDR2 YFSETQ.

V usage is TRBV7-9 and J usage is TRBJ2-5, with D maybe TRBD1 (6 bases). The CDR3 is made up of 13 amino acids. With 4 bases removed from V and 2 bases from J, the gap between germline ends came to 8 bases. Germline CDR1 SEHNR, CDR2 FQNEAQ (reference sequence). The CDR3 reads CASSSTGQETQYF. CDR3 DNA: TGTGCCAGCAGCTCAACAGGGCAAGAGACCCAGTACTTC.

This clone is a singleton in its sample. V gene TRBV21-1 combines with J gene TRBJ2-3; no DNA check was done on the table's D call, TRBD2. TRBV21-1 has pseudogene status. There are 19 residues in the CDR3. The CDR3 coding sequence is TGTGCCAGCAGCAATGTGGCTAGCGGGGGTGTGGGTTGTGCAGATACGCAGTATTTT. Encoded protein: CASSNVASGGVGCADTQYF.

The chain recombines TRBV19 with TRBJ1-5; TRBD1 matches 7 bases. Germline trimming cut 8 bases from V and 2 bases from J; bases unmatched to any gene: 6. Germline-derived CDR1 and CDR2 are LNHDA and SQIVND (reference sequence). The CDR3 contains 14 residues. The CDR3, as DNA: TGTGCCAGTCAAATCAGGGGGGGCAATCAGCCCCAGCATTTT. Translating gives CASQIRGGNQPQHF.

Only one count was recorded for this clone. This chain joins TRBV5-1 and TRBJ2-2, with unresolved D. The germline gives CDR1 SGHRS, CDR2 YFSETQ. This CDR3 has 15 residues. Between the trimmed V and J ends, which lost 0 bases and 0 bases, there was a span of 6 bases. CDR3 residues: CASSLVSANTGELFF. As DNA, the CDR3 is TGCGCCAGCAGCTTGGTGTCAGCGAACACCGGGGAGCTGTTTTTT.

The V gene is TRBV11-1, the J gene TRBJ1-2; tentative D call: TRBD1 (5 bases). The CDR3 runs to 15 residues. The ends were cut back, 2 bases at V and 0 bases at J, with 10 bases in the middle. The germline V gene encodes CDR1 SGHAT and CDR2 FQDESV (reference sequence). The CDR3 coding sequence is TGTGCCAGCAGCTTATTCAGGGAAGCTAACTATGGCTACACCTTC. Translated, it gives CASSLFREANYGYTF.

V usage is TRBV24-1 and J usage is TRBJ2-6, with unresolved D. This CDR3 has 16 residues. Germline CDR1 and CDR2: KGHDR and SFDVKD. Deletions cut 3 bases from V and 0 bases from J, with 8 bases between. CDR3 in DNA: TGTGCCACCAGTGATAGAAGTGTCTCTGGGGCCAACGTCCTGACTTTC. Amino acids: CATSDRSVSGANVLTF.

This chain connects TRBV7-6 to TRBJ2-3; 7 positions agree with TRBD1. In germline, CDR1 is SGHVS, CDR2 FNYEAQ. The CDR3 loop spans 15 amino acids. J was trimmed by 3 bases and V by 5 bases; bases with no gene match: 8. CDR3 residues: CASSPSTGRTDTQYF. DNA for the CDR3: TGTGCCAGCAGCCCCTCGACAGGGAGAACAGATACGCAGTATTTT.

This clone was seen a single time. The chain carries TRBV2 and TRBJ2-3; 14 bases line up with TRBD2. The CDR3 covers 18 residues. Unmatched junction bases numbered 8, after V lost 6 bases and J lost 0 bases. CDR1 and CDR2 (germline): SNHLY, FYNNEI. This chain's CDR3 is CASSLGLAGVLSTDTQYF. The CDR3 DNA follows: TGTGCCAGCAGCCTGGGACTAGCGGGGGTGCTTAGCACAGATACGCAGTATTTT.

V usage is TRBV2 and J usage is TRBJ1-6; 9 positions agree with TRBD1. In germline, CDR1 is SNHLY, CDR2 FYNNEI. V was clipped by 7 bases and J by 5 bases; unmatched bases: 9. The CDR3 has 16 amino acids. The CDR3 loop reads CASTLTGGNNNSPLHF. The CDR3 DNA sequence: TGTGCCAGCACCCTGACAGGGGGTAATAATAATTCACCCCTCCACTTT.

Regarding this clone: Other DNA sequences in the same sample also yield this CDR3. This chain joins TRBV29-1 and TRBJ1-1; D unresolved. V lost 4 bases, J lost 4 bases, and 4 bases lay in between. The CDR3 runs to 10 residues. In germline, CDR1 is SQVTM, CDR2 ANQGSEA. As DNA, the CDR3 is TGCAGCGTTGTAAGCACTGAAGCTTTCTTT. It translates to CSVVSTEAFF.

This clone has just one count. V is TRBV27 and J is TRBJ1-2, with TRBD1 identical over 8 bases. The CDR3 has 14 amino acids. Trimming took 5 bases from V and 2 from J; bases not matched to a gene: 4. Germline CDR1 MNHEY, CDR2 SMNVEV (reference sequence). CDR3 sequence reads: CASSPRQGNYGYTF. CDR3 in DNA: TGTGCCAGCAGTCCCAGACAGGGGAACTATGGCTACACCTTC.

CDR3 residues: CASSPTGADTQYF. In nucleotides, the CDR3 is TGTGCCAGCAGCCCGACAGGGGCAGATACGCAGTATTTT. The genes are TRBV14 and TRBJ2-3, with 8 positions matching TRBD1. V trimming: 4 bases; J trimming: 4 bases; junction bases outside the gene matches: 1. The length of the CDR3 is 13 residues. CDR1 is SGHDN, CDR2 FVKESK, per germline.

The sample holds a few counts of this clone. This chain joins TRBV2 and TRBJ1-5; possible D gene TRBD1, 6 bases. Looked up from germline, CDR1 is SNHLY and CDR2 is FYNNEI. This CDR3 is built from 15 residues. The V end lost 6 bases, the J end lost 5 bases, and 17 bases lay between the germline ends. The CDR3: CASSAEGGLYQPQHF. The CDR3 nucleotides are TGTGCCAGCAGCGCCGAGGGGGGCCTATATCAGCCCCAGCATTTT.